These 20 T cell receptor beta chains came from one sample sequenced in a study of human T cells and chemical hapten exposure (dated by TCRdb to the early 2020s). The label giving this sample's time point can be read as: pre-sensitization, week 0. The sample's treatment or condition, from its label and the paper: therapeutic diphenylcyclopropenone sensitization with weekly scalp DPC. Libraries were built with RACE. The data were produced on a NextSeq 500. TCRdb took the public reads, trimmed them with fastp at Q25, ran MiXCR for clone calling and kept in-frame beta chains. Rows merge per CDR3 protein into single entries with the most common DNA and genes. This sample lists roughly 100,000 distinct CDR3 sequences; 12% were detected once. Roughly 1.6% of the sample is in the top ten clones. The specimen was whole blood, collected in connection with sensitization to the hapten diphenylcyclopropenone (DPC). All receptors derive from a woman aged 45 to 65 with alopecia areata. Some clones in this sample may be carry-over from other donors' samples.

This chain uses TRBV18 with TRBJ1-6; D is uncertain. The CDR3 contains 15 residues. From germline, CDR1 is KGHSH and CDR2 LQKENI. Trimming took off 2 bases at V and 6 bases at J, with 11 bases between the two ends. The CDR3 spells CASSPIGVANSPLHF. CDR3 sequence (DNA): TGTGCCAGCTCACCAATCGGGGTCGCTAATTCACCCCTCCACTTT.

The chain couples TRBV5-1 to TRBJ2-5, with TRBD2 identical over 8 bases. Germline CDR1 is SGHRS and CDR2 is YFSETQ. The CDR3 has 13 residues. The ends lost 8 bases at V and 5 bases at J; junction bases unmatched: 8. CDR3 nucleotide sequence: TGCGCCAGTCGGAGCGGGAGTCTGGAGACCCAGTACTTC. This codes for CASRSGSLETQYF.

This clonotype was observed a handful of times. The chain links TRBV7-2 to TRBJ2-4, with D perhaps matching TRBD2 (5 bases). The CDR3 contains 17 residues. Germline assignment: CDR1 SGHTA and CDR2 FQGNSA. Trimming cost V 1 base and J 0 bases, with 13 bases left between them. The chain's CDR3 is CASSLDGPTIAKNIQYF. The CDR3 DNA reads TGTGCCAGCAGCTTAGATGGACCGACTATAGCCAAAAACATTCAGTACTTC.

This clonotype came up a few times. The chain links TRBV7-2 to TRBJ2-7, with 12 bases fitting TRBD1. V dropped 6 bases and J dropped 6; count of bases not matched to a gene: 9. The CDR3 contains 15 residues. Looked up from germline, CDR1 is SGHTA and CDR2 is FQGNSA. The CDR3, as DNA: TGTGCCAGCAGTCCGGGACAGGGGGCGTTCCGCGAGCAGTACTTC. It is translated as CASSPGQGAFREQYF.

The sample holds a few counts of this clonotype. The V and J genes are TRBV6-5 and TRBJ2-2; a weak D match, TRBD2 (7 bases). The V gene's germline CDR1 is MNHEY and CDR2 SVGAGI. This CDR3 is built from 15 residues. V lost 7 bases to trimming and J lost 6 bases, with 18 bases between them. The CDR3 here is CASTLGGAGAGELFF. CDR3 DNA sequence: TGTGCCAGCACCCTAGGGGGGGCGGGAGCCGGGGAGCTGTTTTTT.

J is TRBJ2-3 and V is TRBV2, with 8 bases lining up with TRBD2. Per germline, CDR1 SNHLY and CDR2 FYNNEI. V was pared by 7 bases and J by 3 bases, with 6 bases of the junction left unmatched. The CDR3 consists of 14 residues. In nucleotides, the CDR3 is TGTGCCAGCAAAGTAGCGGGAACTACAGATACGCAGTATTTT. Translated: CASKVAGTTDTQYF.

Only a few counts were recorded for this clonotype. The V and J genes are TRBV12-3 or TRBV12-4 and TRBJ1-5; D unclear. The CDR3 is made up of 13 amino acids. The V and J ends lost 6 bases and 7 bases respectively, with 13 bases between them. The CDR3 region has the DNA TGTGCCAGCAGAGTGGGCCGGCGACAGCCCCAGCATTTT. Its translation: CASRVGRRQPQHF.

There are many counts of this clonotype. The J gene is TRBJ2-1, the V gene TRBV24-1; no definite D call. V was cut by 9 bases and J by 9 bases, with 11 bases left in between. The CDR3 has 11 residues. The V gene's germline CDR1 is KGHDR and CDR2 SFDVKD. The CDR3 region has the DNA TGTGCCACCGCCCAGGCAGTTGAGCAGTTCTTC. The encoded protein is CATAQAVEQFF.

The chain links TRBV29-1 to TRBJ1-5; 8 bases map to TRBD1. The CDR3 has 14 amino acids. J lost 5 bases, V lost 6 bases, and 9 bases had no gene match. Germline V CDR1 and CDR2: SQVTM, ANQGSEA. CDR3 DNA: TGCAGCGTGGCGACAGGGGACAAATATCAGCCCCAGCATTTT. Translated: CSVATGDKYQPQHF.

This clonotype was seen many times. The chain is built from TRBV12-3 or TRBV12-4 and TRBJ1-2; D unresolved. V gave up 5 bases and J gave up 2 bases, with 3 bases separating them. This CDR3 comprises 11 residues. CDR3 amino acids: CASSRNYGYTF. CDR3 DNA sequence: TGTGCCAGCAGTCGCAACTATGGCTACACCTTC.

This clonotype has more than one count but fewer than ten. The chain carries TRBV28 and TRBJ1-6; D is unclear. CDR3 length: 12 residues. V was pared by 7 bases and J by 8 bases, with 9 bases between. Looked up from germline, CDR1 is MDHEN and CDR2 is SYDVKM. The CDR3 sequence: CASKSAYSPLHF. CDR3 DNA: TGTGCCAGCAAATCCGCGTATTCACCCCTCCACTTT. The full variable domain, its missing parts supplied by reference TRBV28 and TRBJ1-6, is DVKVTQSSRYLVKRTGEKVFLECVQDMDHENMFWYRQDPGLGLRLIYFSYDVKMKEKGDIPEGYSVSREKKERFSLILESASTNQTSMYLCASKSAYSPLHFGNGTRLTVT.

The genes are TRBV12-3 or TRBV12-4 and TRBJ2-4; D gene uncertain. V shed 8 bases and J shed 6 bases, with 17 bases lying between them. CDR3 size: 14 residues. CDR3 nucleotides: TGTGCCAGCGGCTTAACTCAAACCGGAAACATTCAGTACTTC. Amino acids: CASGLTQTGNIQYF.

This clonotype was seen repeatedly, ten times or more. The chain has TRBV29-1 and TRBJ1-1; D remains unclear. The CDR3 spans 11 residues. The germline gives CDR1 SQVTM, CDR2 ANQGSEA. CDR3 residues: CGFVSNTEAFF. The CDR3 DNA reads TGCGGGTTTGTTTCGAACACTGAAGCTTTCTTT.

The chain is built from TRBV4-1 and TRBJ1-2; the match to TRBD1 covers 10 bases. The ends lost 1 base at V and 3 bases at J; junction bases unmatched: 2. Germline V gene sequence: CDR1 MGHRA, CDR2 YSYEKL. This CDR3 is 15 amino acids long. The CDR3 sequence is CASSQGQGADYGYTF. The CDR3 DNA reads TGCGCCAGCAGCCAAGGACAGGGGGCGGACTATGGCTACACCTTC.

V and J are TRBV27 and TRBJ2-3, with 7 bases lining up with TRBD2. Per the germline V gene, CDR1 is MNHEY and CDR2 is SMNVEV (reference sequence). CDR3 size: 16 residues. The ends lost 2 bases at V and 4 bases at J; junction bases unmatched: 9. DNA for the CDR3: TGTGCCAGCAGTTTAAGGGAGGGCAGGGAGGCAGATACGCAGTATTTT. Translated, it gives CASSLREGREADTQYF.

As regards this clonotype: A much more abundant neighbour one base away suggests this may be a read error. The rearrangement joins TRBV6-6 to TRBJ2-3, with 7 positions matching TRBD2. Looked up from germline, CDR1 is MNHNY and CDR2 is SVGAGI (reference sequence). J was trimmed by 4 bases and V by 5 bases; bases with no gene match: 12. The CDR3 runs to 16 residues. The CDR3 sequence: CASSHSGGRASDTQYF. In DNA form, the CDR3 reads TGTGCCAGCAGTCACAGTGGGGGGAGGGCCTCAGATACGCAGTATTTT.

This clonotype was observed a handful of times. The genes are TRBV6-2 or TRBV6-3 and TRBJ1-5; perhaps TRBD1 as D (6 bases). The CDR3 loop spans 13 amino acids. Germline CDR1 is MNHEY and CDR2 is SVGEGT. Trimming removed 4 bases at V and 6 bases at J, with 10 bases between. The CDR3 DNA follows: TGTGCCAGCAGTTTGACAGGAATTCAGCCCCAGCATTTT. Translated: CASSLTGIQPQHF.

This clonotype was counted once. The rearrangement joins TRBV18 to TRBJ2-3; 8 positions match TRBD2. Germline trimming cut 2 bases from V and 6 bases from J; bases unmatched to any gene: 16. Germline V gene lookup returns CDR1 KGHSH and CDR2 LQKENI. The CDR3 loop spans 18 amino acids. CDR3 sequence: CASSPSMASGSFHDTQYF. CDR3 DNA: TGTGCCAGCTCACCATCCATGGCTAGCGGGTCGTTTCATGATACGCAGTATTTT.

The gene calls are TRBV7-2 and TRBJ1-1; D not certain. The V gene's germline CDR1 is SGHTA and CDR2 FQGNSA. The length of the CDR3 is 14 residues. Trimming took 5 bases from V and 0 from J, leaving 10 bases between them. The CDR3 DNA reads TGTGCCAGCAGCCAAACCGCCTTGAACACTGAAGCTTTCTTT. This encodes CASSQTALNTEAFF.

The sample holds a few counts of this clonotype. The chain employs TRBV28 and TRBJ2-3; no definite D call. Trimming pared 6 bases from V and 1 base from J, leaving 8 bases between. CDR1 is MDHEN, CDR2 SYDVKM, per germline. This CDR3 region has 13 residues. The CDR3, as DNA: TGTGCCAGCAGAACCCGGGGCACAGATACGCAGTATTTT. Translation: CASRTRGTDTQYF. The whole variable domain, filled in from reference TRBV28 and TRBJ2-3, reads DVKVTQSSRYLVKRTGEKVFLECVQDMDHENMFWYRQDPGLGLRLIYFSYDVKMKEKGDIPEGYSVSREKKERFSLILESASTNQTSMYLCASRTRGTDTQYFGPGTRLTVL.